This T cell receptor beta chain was found in a study of T cells in Graves' hyperthyroidism and ophthalmopathy (dated by TCRdb to between 2019 and 2020). About the study as a whole: Peripheral blood samples were taken at the time of initial diagnosis, prior to any treatment. To identify TCR V-J signatures that set the groups apart, the researchers used a discovery cohort of 100 patients, made up of around 40 with Graves' ophthalmopathy and approximately 57 with stable Graves' hyperthyroidism. Prospective prediction of ophthalmopathy was tested in an independent validation cohort of fewer than 20 hyperthyroidism patients and 17 patients who later progressed to ophthalmopathy. For training and testing, the roughly 93 patients in the discovery cohort were randomly divided in a 7:3 ratio. Thyroid tissue and blood T-cell repertoires from about six Graves' hyperthyroidism patients were also compared in the study. Once sampling was done, hyperthyroidism patients were given methimazole at a starting dose of 30 mg daily, whereas ophthalmopathy patients were given high-dose intravenous methylprednisolone. The paper reports TCR Vbeta CDR3 sequencing of 135 peripheral blood samples: 40 or so ophthalmopathy, 70 to 85 hyperthyroidism and approximately 17 progressor patients. Results and caveats for the whole study, not just this receptor: A 13 V-J signature model separated ophthalmopathy from stable hyperthyroidism, with nearly 90% sensitivity and roughly 81% specificity in cross-validation and 80%/75% in testing. No statistical method was used to fix the sample size in advance, and group allocation was not hidden from the investigators. In validation, progression to ophthalmopathy was predicted by the model with nearly 71% sensitivity and 72% to 85% specificity, a median of approximately 6.5 months before onset. Blood samples also contained most of the expanded thyroid clonotypes (frequency above 0.001), which suggests that blood repertoires may reflect thyroid immune responses.

Hyperthyroidism patients were aged 18 to 65 years and newly diagnosed, with disease duration of less than 2 months. Any patient with an uncontrolled infection, another autoimmune disease, pregnancy or lactation was excluded. Diagnoses were based on clinical symptoms, serum thyroxine and TRAb, thyroid ultrasound and orbital computed tomography. For progressor patients, blood was drawn at the first diagnosis of hyperthyroidism, before any ophthalmopathy symptoms had appeared. PBMCs were separated from about 10 ml of fresh peripheral blood using Ficoll-Paque density gradient centrifugation. Patients classed as progressors first received a Graves' hyperthyroidism diagnosis and then went on to develop ophthalmopathy during follow-up. Total RNA was extracted using Trizol reagent, and RNA quality was assessed on an Agilent 2100 Bioanalyzer. Of note for this clonotype: What this receptor recognizes is not known. No per-base quality is available; no much larger clone lies one base away.

Amplification of TCR beta CDR3 regions was carried out from RNA transcripts. The first round of RT-PCR for the TCR CDR3 was performed with the HTBI primer set and the Qiagen OneStep RT-PCR kit. A second multiplex PCR round built the libraries, followed by size selection and purification. Libraries were sequenced paired-end with 100 bp reads on an Illumina HiSeq2000. As for the authors' bioinformatics: Raw data were processed with SOAPnuke, discarding reads with adapters, uncalled bases, mean Phred below 15, or no exact constant-primer or identifier match. High-quality paired reads were merged using COPE v1.2.5, and each unique nucleotide sequence was defined as a clonotype. Clonotypes were aligned to IMGT TRBV, TRBD and TRBJ reference segments using MiTCR v1.1. Only V-J combinations with frequency above 0.0001, covering 99% to 99.2% of repertoires, were analysed. The TCS score was defined as the ratio of F50 (clonal expansion) to E x V (chaos), calculated using BLOSUM62-based TCRdist between CDR3 peptides within each V-J. Welch's t-statistics and random forest reduced fewer than 550 V-J features to 13, which were used in a naive Bayes classifier (R e1071). TCRdb took the public reads, trimmed them with fastp at Q25, ran MiXCR for clone calling and kept in-frame beta chains. Entries that share a CDR3 protein sequence are merged under the most common genes and DNA. It is TCRdb's table, rather than the study itself, that gives the V and J calls and clone size. The sample yields more than 300,000 distinct CDR3 sequences; roughly a sixth were counted once. The leading ten clones occupy approximately 30% of the sample.

Here V drops 10 bases and J drops 3 bases, and the junction holds 6 bases not matched to any gene. Looking up the germline V gene (reference sequence) yields CDR1 MNHEY and CDR2 SMNVEV. Reading from cysteine to phenylalanine, the CDR3 counts 12 amino acids. Only the CDR3 part of the read is kept: 36 bases, read in frame from the first base. Sequencing was done on a sample of blood. This TCR derives from a woman aged 25 to 39 with Graves' hyperthyroidism that later progressed to Graves' ophthalmopathy. Here the chain combines TRBV27 and TRBJ2-7; a stretch of 7 junction bases matches TRBD2. The base sequence is TGTGCCACTGTGGGCGGGGGCTACGAGCAGTACTTC. It translates as CATVGGGYEQYF.